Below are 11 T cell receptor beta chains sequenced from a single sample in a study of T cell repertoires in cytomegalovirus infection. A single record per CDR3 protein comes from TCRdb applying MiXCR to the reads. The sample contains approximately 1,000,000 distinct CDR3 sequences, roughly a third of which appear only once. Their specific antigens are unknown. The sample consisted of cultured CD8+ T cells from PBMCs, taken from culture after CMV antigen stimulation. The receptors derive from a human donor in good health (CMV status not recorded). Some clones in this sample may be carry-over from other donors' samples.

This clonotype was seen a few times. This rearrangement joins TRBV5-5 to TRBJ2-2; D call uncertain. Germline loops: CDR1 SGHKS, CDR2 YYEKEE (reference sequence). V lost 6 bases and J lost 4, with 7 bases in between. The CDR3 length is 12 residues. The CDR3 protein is CASIKITGELFF. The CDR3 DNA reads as TGTGCCAGCATCAAAATCACCGGGGAGCTGTTTTTT.

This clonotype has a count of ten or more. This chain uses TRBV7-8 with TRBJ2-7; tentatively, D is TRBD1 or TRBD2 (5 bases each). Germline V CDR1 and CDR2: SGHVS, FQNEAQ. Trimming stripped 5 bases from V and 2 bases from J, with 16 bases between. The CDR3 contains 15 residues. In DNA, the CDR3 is TGTGCCAGCAGCCCACCCGGGCAGGGACCCTACGAGCAGTACGTC. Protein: CASSPPGQGPYEQYV.

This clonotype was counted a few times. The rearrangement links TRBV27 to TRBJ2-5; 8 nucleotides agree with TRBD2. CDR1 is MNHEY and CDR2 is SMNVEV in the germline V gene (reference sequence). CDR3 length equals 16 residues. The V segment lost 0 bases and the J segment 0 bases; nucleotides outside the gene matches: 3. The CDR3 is CASSLSLAVYQETQYF. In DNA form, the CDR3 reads TGTGCCAGCAGTTTATCACTAGCGGTATACCAAGAGACCCAGTACTTC.

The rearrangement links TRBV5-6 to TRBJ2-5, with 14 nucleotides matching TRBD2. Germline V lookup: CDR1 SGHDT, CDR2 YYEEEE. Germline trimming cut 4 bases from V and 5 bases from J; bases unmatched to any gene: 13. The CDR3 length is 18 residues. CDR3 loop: CASSMGLAGDYFDETQYF. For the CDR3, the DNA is TGTGCCAGCAGCATGGGACTAGCGGGGGATTATTTCGATGAGACCCAGTACTTC.

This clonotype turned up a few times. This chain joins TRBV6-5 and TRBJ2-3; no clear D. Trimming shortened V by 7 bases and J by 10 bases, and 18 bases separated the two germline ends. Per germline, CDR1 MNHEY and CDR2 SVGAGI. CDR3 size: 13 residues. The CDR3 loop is CASTPRSEAPQYF. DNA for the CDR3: TGTGCCAGCACCCCGCGGAGTGAAGCCCCGCAGTATTTT.

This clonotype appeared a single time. The CDR3 region is CSARDRGRPRGNTEAFF. The CDR3 DNA sequence: TGCAGTGCTAGAGACCGGGGCAGACCCAGGGGAAACACTGAAGCTTTCTTT. The chain couples TRBV20-1 to TRBJ1-1, with a tentative D call TRBD1 (6 bases). Germline CDR1 is DFQATT and CDR2 is SNEGSKA (reference sequence). The V end was cut by 0 bases, the J end by 2 bases, with 19 bases between. CDR3 length: 17 residues.

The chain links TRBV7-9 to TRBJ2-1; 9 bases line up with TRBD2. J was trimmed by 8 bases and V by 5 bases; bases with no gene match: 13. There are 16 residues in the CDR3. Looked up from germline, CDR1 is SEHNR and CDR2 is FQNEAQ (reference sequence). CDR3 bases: TGTGCCAGCAGCCCTTCGGGGACTAGCCCCCTCCATGAGCAGTTCTTC. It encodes CASSPSGTSPLHEQFF.

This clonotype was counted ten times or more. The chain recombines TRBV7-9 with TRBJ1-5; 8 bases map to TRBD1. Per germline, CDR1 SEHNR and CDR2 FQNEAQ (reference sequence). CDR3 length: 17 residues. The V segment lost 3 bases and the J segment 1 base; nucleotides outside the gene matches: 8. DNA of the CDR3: TGTGCCAGCAGCTTCGCAGGGGGCGCTTTCAGCAATCAGCCCCAGCATTTT. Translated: CASSFAGGAFSNQPQHF.

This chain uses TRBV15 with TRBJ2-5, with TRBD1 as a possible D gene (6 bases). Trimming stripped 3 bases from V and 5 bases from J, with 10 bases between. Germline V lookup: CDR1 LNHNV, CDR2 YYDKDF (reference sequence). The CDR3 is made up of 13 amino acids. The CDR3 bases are TGTGCCACCAGCAGTAACAGGGTTGAGACCCAGTACTTC. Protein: CATSSNRVETQYF.

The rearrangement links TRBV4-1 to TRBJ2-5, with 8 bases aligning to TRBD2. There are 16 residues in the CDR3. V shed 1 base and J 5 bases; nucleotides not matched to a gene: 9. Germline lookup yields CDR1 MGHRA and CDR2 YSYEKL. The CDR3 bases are TGCGCCAGCAGCCAAGTTGGATCGGGGGGGCCGGAGACCCAGTACTTC. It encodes CASSQVGSGGPETQYF.

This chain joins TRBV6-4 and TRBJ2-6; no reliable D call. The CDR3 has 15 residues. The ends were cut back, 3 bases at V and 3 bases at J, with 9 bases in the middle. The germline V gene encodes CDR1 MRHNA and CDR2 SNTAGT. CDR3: CASSEEYSGANVLTF. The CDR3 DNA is TGTGCCAGCAGTGAAGAGTATAGTGGGGCCAACGTCCTGACTTTC.